A single sample is the source of the 15 T cell receptor beta chains below, sequenced in a study of OX40 agonist ivuxolimab in advanced cancers. The table came from immunoSEQ multiplex PCR; TCRdb's copy has only in-frame clones and leaves some out. The table records 40,000 to 60,000 clones, 88% of them present only once. The sequences come from CD4+ or CD8+ T cells sorted from blood, collected in a trial of the OX40 agonist ivuxolimab. Receptors originate from an adult with an advanced solid tumor such as melanoma, head and neck, liver or kidney cancer.

This chain's CDR3 is CASSPQTGGEGYTF. The CDR3 DNA follows: TGTGCCAGCAGCCCCCAGACAGGGGGTGAGGGCTACACCTTC. The chain combines TRBV7-9 with TRBJ1-2; TRBD1 agrees at 9 bases. In germline, CDR1 is SEHNR, CDR2 FQNEAQ (reference sequence). V lost 5 bases to trimming and J lost 8 bases; unmatched junction nucleotides: 9. The CDR3 consists of 14 residues.

The genes are TRBV10-1 and TRBJ1-4, with a tentative D call TRBD1 (6 bases). The CDR3 covers 22 residues. Trimming took 5 bases from V and 0 from J, leaving 31 bases between them. The germline CDR1 and CDR2 sequences are WNHNN and SYGVQD (reference sequence). The chain's CDR3 is CASSTSRGPIAILPATNEKLFF. CDR3 in DNA: TGCGCCAGCAGTACCTCCAGGGGCCCGATTGCCATCCTTCCGGCAACTAATGAAAAACTGTTTTTT.

The chain couples TRBV5-1 to TRBJ2-1, with D perhaps matching TRBD1 (6 bases). The CDR3 length is 15 residues. Trimming cost V 6 bases and J 5 bases, with 18 bases left between them. The germline gives CDR1 SGHRS, CDR2 YFSETQ. The CDR3 protein is CASKGPVHRDNEQFF. The CDR3 nucleotides read TGCGCCAGCAAGGGACCCGTACACAGGGACAATGAGCAGTTCTTC.

This clone was counted only a few times. V and J are TRBV4-1 and TRBJ2-1; 9 positions agree with TRBD2. CDR3 length equals 16 residues. Unmatched junction bases numbered 7, after V lost 1 base and J lost 6 bases. CDR1 and CDR2 (germline): MGHRA, YSYEKL. CDR3 amino acids: CASSQALAGFLNEQFF. Here the CDR3 DNA reads TGCGCCAGCAGCCAAGCCCTAGCGGGATTTCTCAATGAGCAGTTCTTC.

Only a few counts were recorded for this clone. The chain joins TRBV28 to TRBJ1-4; D gene ambiguous. Trimming shortened V by 3 bases and J by 3 bases, and 14 bases separated the two germline ends. Germline-derived CDR1 and CDR2 are MDHEN and SYDVKM. The CDR3 consists of 16 residues. For the CDR3, the DNA is TGTGCCAGCAGTTTCCTGGGGAAAACGGCTAATGAAAAACTGTTTTTT. The encoded protein is CASSFLGKTANEKLFF. The variable domain in full, with the rest retrieved from reference TRBV28 and TRBJ1-4, is DVKVTQSSRYLVKRTGEKVFLECVQDMDHENMFWYRQDPGLGLRLIYFSYDVKMKEKGDIPEGYSVSREKKERFSLILESASTNQTSMYLCASSFLGKTANEKLFFGSGTQLSVL.

This chain connects TRBV7-3 to TRBJ2-3; tentatively, D is TRBD1 (6 bases). V lost 4 bases, J lost 4 bases, and 15 bases lay in between. CDR1 and CDR2 (germline): SGHTA, FQGTGA. CDR3 length: 15 residues. The chain's CDR3 is CASSYQTGIADTQYF. For the CDR3, the DNA is TGTGCCAGCAGCTACCAGACAGGAATCGCAGATACGCAGTATTTT.

V gene TRBV11-2 combines with J gene TRBJ1-2, with 8 bases identical to TRBD1. V dropped 5 bases and J dropped 8; count of bases not matched to a gene: 19. The CDR3 sequence is 17 residues long. The V gene's germline CDR1 is SGHAT and CDR2 FQNNGV. CDR3 in DNA: TGTGCCAGCAGCCGAATAGGGGGTATGGCAGGGGGCGAGGGCTACACCTTC. Its translation: CASSRIGGMAGGEGYTF.

The chain has TRBV14 and TRBJ2-2, with D hard to call. Per the germline V gene, CDR1 is SGHDN and CDR2 is FVKESK. This CDR3 has 18 amino acids. With 0 bases removed from V and 4 bases from J, the gap between germline ends came to 18 bases. The CDR3 DNA sequence: TGTGCCAGCAGCCAAGAGAGTTGGTCCAGCTGGAGCACCGGGGAGCTGTTTTTT. Its protein product is CASSQESWSSWSTGELFF.

The J gene is TRBJ2-1, the V gene TRBV12-5; TRBD1 is a possible D gene (7 bases). The CDR3 has 19 amino acids. Trimming pared 0 bases from V and 1 base from J, leaving 19 bases between. Germline CDR1 LGHNT, CDR2 FRNRAP. The CDR3 spells CASGLVARGVYPSYNEQFF. CDR3 DNA sequence: TGTGCTAGTGGTTTGGTAGCCAGGGGGGTTTATCCTTCCTACAATGAGCAGTTCTTC. The whole variable domain, filled in from reference TRBV12-5 and TRBJ2-1, reads DARVTQTPRHKVTEMGQEVTMRCQPILGHNTVFWYRQTMMQGLELLAYFRNRAPLDDSGMPKDRFSAEMPDATLATLKIQPSEPRDSAVYFCASGLVARGVYPSYNEQFFGPGTRLTVL.

Remarks on this clone: The junction departs from germline at one end; a sequencing error may be responsible. This chain links TRBV6-1 with TRBJ1-2, with 9 bases matching TRBD1. Germline V CDR1 and CDR2: MNHNS, SASEGT. This CDR3 is built from 12 residues. This chain's CDR3 is CASSVGQGDGIF. The CDR3 DNA is TGTGCCAGCAGTGTGGGACAGGGCGACGGGATCTTC.

V is TRBV5-4 and J is TRBJ2-5; 7 bases map to TRBD1. V lost 4 bases, J lost 3 bases, and 3 bases stayed unmatched. Germline CDR1 and CDR2: SGHNT and YYREEE (reference sequence). The CDR3 has 13 residues. This CDR3 reads CASSIGQEETQYF. The CDR3 coding sequence is TGTGCCAGCAGCATAGGACAGGAAGAGACCCAGTACTTC.

CDR3 coding DNA: TGTGCCAGCAGCTCCCAGAGTAGCAATCAGCCCCAGCATTTT. It specifies CASSSQSSNQPQHF. The rearrangement uses TRBV5-6 and TRBJ1-5; D is uncertain. Germline V gene lookup returns CDR1 SGHDT and CDR2 YYEEEE. The CDR3 contains 14 residues. Trimming removed 3 bases at V and 0 bases at J, with 7 bases between.

V gene TRBV5-6 combines with J gene TRBJ2-3; 8 nucleotides align to TRBD1. V lost 0 bases to trimming and J lost 2 bases; unmatched junction nucleotides: 8. Per the germline V gene, CDR1 is SGHDT and CDR2 is YYEEEE. There are 17 residues in the CDR3. The CDR3: CASSLAAGGTSTDTQYF. As DNA, the CDR3 is TGTGCCAGCAGCTTGGCGGCAGGGGGCACGTCCACAGATACGCAGTATTTT.

The genes are TRBV25-1 and TRBJ2-3, with 9 bases matching TRBD1. The trim removed 3 bases at V and 4 bases at J, leaving 5 bases unmatched. Germline CDR1 MGHDK, CDR2 SYGVNS. This CDR3 comprises 15 residues. CDR3 nucleotides: TGTGCCAGCAGTGATCAACAGGGGGCATCAGATACGCAGTATTTT. Its protein product is CASSDQQGASDTQYF.

This rearrangement joins TRBV18 to TRBJ1-2, with no clear D. The CDR3 has 14 residues. The V end was cut by 6 bases, the J end by 4 bases, with 15 bases between. CDR1 is KGHSH and CDR2 is LQKENI in the germline V gene. CDR3 bases: TGTGCCAGCTCCCGCGCGGCCTATGGCTATGGCTACACCTTC. The encoded protein is CASSRAAYGYGYTF. The variable domain in full, completed from reference TRBV18 and TRBJ1-2, reads NAGVMQNPRHLVRRRGQEARLRCSPMKGHSHVYWYRQLPEEGLKFMVYLQKENIIDESGMPKERFSAEFPKEGPSILRIQQVVRGDSAAYFCASSRAAYGYGYTFGSGTRLTVV.